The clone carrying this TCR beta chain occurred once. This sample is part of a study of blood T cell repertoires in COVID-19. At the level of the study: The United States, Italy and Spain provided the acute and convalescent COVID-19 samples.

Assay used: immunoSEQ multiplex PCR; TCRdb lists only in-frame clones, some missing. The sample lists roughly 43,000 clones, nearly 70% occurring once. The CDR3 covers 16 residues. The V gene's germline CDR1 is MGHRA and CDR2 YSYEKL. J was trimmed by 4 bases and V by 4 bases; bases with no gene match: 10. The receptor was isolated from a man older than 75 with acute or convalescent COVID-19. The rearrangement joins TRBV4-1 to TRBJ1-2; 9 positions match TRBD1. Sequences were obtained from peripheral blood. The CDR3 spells CASSPIITGGSYGYTF. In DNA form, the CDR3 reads TGCGCCAGCAGCCCAATAATAACAGGGGGCAGCTATGGCTACACCTTC.